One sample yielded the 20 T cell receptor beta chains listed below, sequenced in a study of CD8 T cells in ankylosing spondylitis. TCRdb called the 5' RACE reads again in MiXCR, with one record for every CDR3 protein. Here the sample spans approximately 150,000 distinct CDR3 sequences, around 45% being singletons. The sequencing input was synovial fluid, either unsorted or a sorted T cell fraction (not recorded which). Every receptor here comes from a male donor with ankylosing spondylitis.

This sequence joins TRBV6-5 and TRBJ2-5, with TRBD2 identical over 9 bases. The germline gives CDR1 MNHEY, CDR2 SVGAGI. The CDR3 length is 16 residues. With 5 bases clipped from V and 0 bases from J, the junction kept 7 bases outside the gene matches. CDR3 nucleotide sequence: TGTGCCAGCAGTACCCGACTAGCGGAGTACCAAGAGACCCAGTACTTC. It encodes CASSTRLAEYQETQYF.

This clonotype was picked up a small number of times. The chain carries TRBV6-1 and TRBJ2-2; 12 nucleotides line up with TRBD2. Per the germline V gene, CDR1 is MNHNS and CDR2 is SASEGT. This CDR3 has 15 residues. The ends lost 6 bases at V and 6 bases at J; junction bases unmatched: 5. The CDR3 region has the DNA TGTGCCAGCAGCGGACTAGCGGGAACCGCCGGGGAGCTGTTTTTT. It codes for CASSGLAGTAGELFF.

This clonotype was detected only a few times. The CDR3 reads CASSHLHETQYF. The CDR3 bases are TGCGCCAGCAGCCACCTACACGAGACCCAGTACTTC. V is TRBV4-1 and J is TRBJ2-5; D is uncertain. Trimming took 3 bases from V and 5 from J, leaving 7 bases between them. CDR3 length: 12 residues. Germline V gene sequence: CDR1 MGHRA, CDR2 YSYEKL.

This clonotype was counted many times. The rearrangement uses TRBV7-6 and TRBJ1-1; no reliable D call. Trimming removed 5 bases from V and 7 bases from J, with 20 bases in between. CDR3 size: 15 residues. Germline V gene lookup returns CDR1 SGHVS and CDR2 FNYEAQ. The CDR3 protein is CASSPTQLGRYEAFF. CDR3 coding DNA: TGTGCCAGCAGCCCAACCCAACTAGGAAGATATGAAGCTTTCTTT.

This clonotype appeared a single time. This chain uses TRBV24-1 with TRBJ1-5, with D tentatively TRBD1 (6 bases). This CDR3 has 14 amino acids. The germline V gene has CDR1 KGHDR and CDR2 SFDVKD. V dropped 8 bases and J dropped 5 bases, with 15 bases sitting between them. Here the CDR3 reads CATTCRQVHQPQHF. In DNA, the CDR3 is TGTGCCACCACCTGTAGACAGGTCCATCAGCCCCAGCATTTT.

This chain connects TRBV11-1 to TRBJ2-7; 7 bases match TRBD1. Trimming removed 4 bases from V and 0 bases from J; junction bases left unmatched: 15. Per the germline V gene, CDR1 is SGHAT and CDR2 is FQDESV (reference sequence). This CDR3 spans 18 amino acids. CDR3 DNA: TGTGCCAGCAGCTGGTTTTGGGGACAGCCTTCGGACTCCTACGAGCAGTACTTC. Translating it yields CASSWFWGQPSDSYEQYF. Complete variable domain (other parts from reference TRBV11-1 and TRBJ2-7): EAEVAQSPRYKITEKSQAVAFWCDPISGHATLYWYRQILGQGPELLVQFQDESVVDDSQLPKDRFSAERLKGVDSTLKIQPAELGDSAMYLCASSWFWGQPSDSYEQYFGPGTRLTVT.

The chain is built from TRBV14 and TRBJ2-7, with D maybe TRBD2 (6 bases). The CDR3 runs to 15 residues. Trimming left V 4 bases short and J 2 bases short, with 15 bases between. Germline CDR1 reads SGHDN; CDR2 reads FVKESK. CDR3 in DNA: TGTGCCAGCAGCCGAGACGGGGGTCCCCCCTACGAGCAGTACTTC. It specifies CASSRDGGPPYEQYF.

Here the CDR3 DNA reads TGTGCCAGCAGCGAAAGCTACGAGCAGTACTTC. It encodes CASSESYEQYF. The chain links TRBV7-9 to TRBJ2-7; D uncertain. Germline assignment: CDR1 SEHNR and CDR2 FQNEAQ (reference sequence). CDR3 size: 11 residues. V was trimmed by 5 bases and J by 3 bases, leaving 5 bases between them. Combining the CDR3 with reference TRBV7-9 and TRBJ2-7 gives the whole variable domain DTGVSQNPRHKITKRGQNVTFRCDPISEHNRLYWYRQTLGQGPEFLTYFQNEAQLEKSRLLSDRFSAERPKGSFSTLEIQRTEQGDSAMYLCASSESYEQYFGPGTRLTVT.

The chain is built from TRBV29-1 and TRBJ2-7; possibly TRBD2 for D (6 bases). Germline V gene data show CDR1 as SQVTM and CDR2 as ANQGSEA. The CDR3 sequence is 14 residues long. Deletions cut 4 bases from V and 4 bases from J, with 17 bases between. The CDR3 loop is CSVGGTSGLYEQYF. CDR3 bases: TGCAGCGTTGGGGGGACTTCAGGGCTTTACGAGCAGTACTTC.

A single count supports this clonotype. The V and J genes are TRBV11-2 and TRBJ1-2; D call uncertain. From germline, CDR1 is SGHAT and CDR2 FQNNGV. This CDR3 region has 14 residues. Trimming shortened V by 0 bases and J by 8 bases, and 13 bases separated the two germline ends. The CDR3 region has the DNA TGTGCCAGCAGCTTAGACCCTTTGCCGGGGGGCTACACCTTC. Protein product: CASSLDPLPGGYTF.

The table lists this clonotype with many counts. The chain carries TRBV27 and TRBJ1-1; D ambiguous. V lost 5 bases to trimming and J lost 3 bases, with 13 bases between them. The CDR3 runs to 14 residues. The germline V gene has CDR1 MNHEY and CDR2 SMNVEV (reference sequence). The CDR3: CASSPQKTDTEAFF. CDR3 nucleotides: TGTGCCAGCAGTCCACAGAAAACTGACACTGAAGCTTTCTTT.

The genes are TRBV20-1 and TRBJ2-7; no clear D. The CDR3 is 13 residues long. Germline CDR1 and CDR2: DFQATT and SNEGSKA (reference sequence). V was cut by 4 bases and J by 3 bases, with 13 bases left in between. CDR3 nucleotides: TGCAGTGCTAAAGGAGCGAACGACTACGAGCAGTACTTC. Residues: CSAKGANDYEQYF.

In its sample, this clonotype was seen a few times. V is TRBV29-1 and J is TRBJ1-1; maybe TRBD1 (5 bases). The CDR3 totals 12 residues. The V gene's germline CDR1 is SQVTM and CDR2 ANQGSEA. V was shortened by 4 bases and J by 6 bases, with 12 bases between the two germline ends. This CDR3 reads CSVGDGVAEAFF. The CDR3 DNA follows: TGCAGCGTTGGGGACGGGGTAGCTGAAGCTTTCTTT.

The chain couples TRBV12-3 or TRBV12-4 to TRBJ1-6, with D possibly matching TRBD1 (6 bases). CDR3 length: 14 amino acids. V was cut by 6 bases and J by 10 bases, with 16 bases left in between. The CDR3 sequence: CASSERGEYSPLHF. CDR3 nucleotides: TGTGCCAGCAGCGAAAGGGGGGAATACTCACCCCTCCACTTT.

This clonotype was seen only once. The chain's CDR3 is CASSPHPTSYSYEQYF. The DNA of the CDR3 is TGCGCCAGCAGCCCCCACCCGACTAGCTACTCCTACGAGCAGTACTTC. V usage is TRBV5-1 and J usage is TRBJ2-7, with 7 nucleotides matching TRBD2. The CDR3 is 16 residues long. Germline V gene sequence: CDR1 SGHRS, CDR2 YFSETQ. Losses at the gene ends were 4 bases for V and 0 bases for J; bases not matched to a gene: 10.

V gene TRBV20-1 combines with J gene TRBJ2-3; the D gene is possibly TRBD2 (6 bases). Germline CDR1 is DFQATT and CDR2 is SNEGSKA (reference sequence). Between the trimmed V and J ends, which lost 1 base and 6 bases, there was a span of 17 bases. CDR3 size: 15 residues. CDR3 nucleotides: TGCAGTGCTAGAGTTGGGCGGGGCCGCGGTGATACGCAGTATTTT. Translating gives CSARVGRGRGDTQYF.

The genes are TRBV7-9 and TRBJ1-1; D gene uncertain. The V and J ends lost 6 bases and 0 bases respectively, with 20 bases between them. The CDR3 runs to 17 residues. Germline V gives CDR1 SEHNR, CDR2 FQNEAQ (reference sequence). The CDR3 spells CASSPIDGIPMNTEAFF. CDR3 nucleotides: TGTGCCAGCAGTCCTATAGATGGGATTCCTATGAACACTGAAGCTTTCTTT.

As DNA, the CDR3 is TGCGCCAGCAGCCCTGGTAGCGGGAGAGGTAATGAGCAGTTCTTC. It encodes CASSPGSGRGNEQFF. This rearrangement joins TRBV4-3 to TRBJ2-1, with 9 bases fitting TRBD2. The CDR3 runs 15 residues. The germline gives CDR1 LGHNA, CDR2 YSLEER. V was pared by 4 bases and J by 7 bases, with 8 bases of the junction left unmatched.

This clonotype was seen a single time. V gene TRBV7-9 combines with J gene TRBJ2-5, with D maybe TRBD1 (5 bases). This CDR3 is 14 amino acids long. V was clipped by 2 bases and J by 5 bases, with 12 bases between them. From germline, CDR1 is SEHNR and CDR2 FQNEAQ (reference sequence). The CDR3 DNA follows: TGTGCCAGCAGCTTAATGGGGCGCCGGGAGACCCAGTACTTC. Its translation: CASSLMGRRETQYF.

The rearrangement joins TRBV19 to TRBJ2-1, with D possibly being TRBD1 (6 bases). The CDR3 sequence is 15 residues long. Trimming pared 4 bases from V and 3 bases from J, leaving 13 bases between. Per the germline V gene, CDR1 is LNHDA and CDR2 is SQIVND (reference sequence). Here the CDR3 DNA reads TGTGCCAGTAGTAAACTCAGGGGTCTCTACAATGAGCAGTTCTTC. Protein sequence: CASSKLRGLYNEQFF.